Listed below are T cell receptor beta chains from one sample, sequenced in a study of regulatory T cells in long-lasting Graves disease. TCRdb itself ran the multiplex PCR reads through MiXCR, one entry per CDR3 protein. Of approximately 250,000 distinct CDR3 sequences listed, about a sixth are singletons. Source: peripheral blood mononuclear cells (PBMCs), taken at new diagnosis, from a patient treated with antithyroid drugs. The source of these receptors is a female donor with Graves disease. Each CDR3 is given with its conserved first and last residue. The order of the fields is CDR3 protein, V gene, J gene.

CDR3 protein: CASSQDPGLAGYEQYF
V gene: TRBV4-2
J gene: TRBJ2-7

CDR3 protein: CASKETGWGTGELFF
V gene: TRBV27
J gene: TRBJ2-2

CDR3 protein: CASSLELAGGLEQYF
V gene: TRBV7-2
J gene: TRBJ2-7

CDR3 protein: CASSRDRVGQETQYF
V gene: TRBV7-8
J gene: TRBJ2-5

CDR3 protein: CASSQGLLSGNTIYF
V gene: TRBV4-3
J gene: TRBJ1-3

CDR3 protein: CASVPSGYRTDTQYF
V gene: TRBV2
J gene: TRBJ2-3

CDR3 protein: CAWSPPPGQYEKLFF
V gene: TRBV30
J gene: TRBJ1-4

CDR3 protein: CASSKKLAGRDDEQFF
V gene: TRBV12-3/TRBV12-4
J gene: TRBJ2-1

CDR3 protein: CASSILQGNQPQHF
V gene: TRBV19
J gene: TRBJ1-5

CDR3 protein: CASSRTSKGNTQYF
V gene: TRBV12-3/TRBV12-4
J gene: TRBJ2-3

CDR3 protein: CSATDPNTEAFF
V gene: TRBV20-1
J gene: TRBJ1-1

CDR3 protein: CASSLVARCYGYTF
V gene: TRBV7-3
J gene: TRBJ1-2